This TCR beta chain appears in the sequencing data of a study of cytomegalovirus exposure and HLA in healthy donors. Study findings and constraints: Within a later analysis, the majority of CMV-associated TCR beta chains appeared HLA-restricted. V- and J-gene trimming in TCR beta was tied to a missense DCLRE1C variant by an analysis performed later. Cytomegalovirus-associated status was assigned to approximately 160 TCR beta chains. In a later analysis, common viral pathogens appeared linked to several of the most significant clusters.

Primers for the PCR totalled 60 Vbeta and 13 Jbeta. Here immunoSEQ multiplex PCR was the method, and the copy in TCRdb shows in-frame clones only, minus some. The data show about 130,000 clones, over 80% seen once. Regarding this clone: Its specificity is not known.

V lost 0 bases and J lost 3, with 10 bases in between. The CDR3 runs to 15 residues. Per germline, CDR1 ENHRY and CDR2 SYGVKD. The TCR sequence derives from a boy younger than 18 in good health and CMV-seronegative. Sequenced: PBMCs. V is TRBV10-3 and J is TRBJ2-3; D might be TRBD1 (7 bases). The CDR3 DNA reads TGTGCCATCAGTGAGTCGGCAGGGGGGACAGATACGCAGTATTTT. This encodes CAISESAGGTDTQYF.